This T cell receptor (beta chain) was documented in a study of blood T cells in healthy people across ages. Alongside a J-beta primer mix, a sample-barcoded 5' primer served in a second PCR lasting roughly 7 to 11 cycles. TCRdb reanalysed the 5' RACE reads using MiXCR and keeps one entry per CDR3 protein. The table shows about 560,000 distinct CDR3 sequences, with about 29% occurring only once. This CDR3 is 16 amino acids long. Trimming took 7 bases from V and 0 from J, leaving 19 bases between them. Per the germline V gene, CDR1 is MNHNS and CDR2 is SASEGT. In addition, the sample was reused for a study of T cells of mothers and their children.

Source material: blood. The receptor's source is a boy between 2 and 15 years old in good health. The chain uses TRBV6-1 and TRBJ2-7; D gene uncertain. CDR3 DNA: TGTGCCAGCAACCGACACGACTCAATTAGCTCCTACGAGCAGTACTTC. Encoded protein: CASNRHDSISSYEQYF.